Presented here are 30 T cell receptor beta chains from one specimen sequenced in a study of coeliac disease (dated by TCRdb to between 2021 and 2024). The library was produced with the immunoSEQ multiplex PCR assay. TCRdb mirrors the immuneACCESS table, restricted to in-frame sequences. Some clones are absent from its copies; in checked studies, under half trace to an unresolved V gene, and the reason for the others is unknown. For this sample there are around 1,500 clones; over 70% appear just once. Of the sample, about an eighth is held by the ten largest clones. Sequences were obtained from lymphocytes from the gut lamina propria. The cell subset or site label on this specimen signifies: lamina propria cell (LPC) fraction of small intestinal biopsy. The receptors stem from a human donor without celiac disease.

The rearrangement uses TRBV29-1 and TRBJ2-5; 8 nucleotides match TRBD2. Trimming at V came to 6 bases and at J to 5 bases, leaving 8 bases not matched to a gene. The CDR3 runs to 13 residues. The germline gives CDR1 SQVTM, CDR2 ANQGSEA. In DNA, the CDR3 is TGCAGCGTAAAAAGCGGGAGTAGGGAGACCCAGTACTTC. This sequence encodes CSVKSGSRETQYF.

The J gene is TRBJ2-5, the V gene TRBV19, with TRBD1 matching over 9 bases. V shed 4 bases and J 6 bases; nucleotides not matched to a gene: 15. The CDR3 has 17 amino acids. Germline V CDR1 and CDR2: LNHDA, SQIVND (reference sequence). The CDR3 region is CASSTPGTGGAGKTQYF. CDR3 DNA: TGTGCCAGTAGTACCCCCGGAACAGGGGGCGCGGGAAAGACCCAGTACTTC.

The chain couples TRBV9 to TRBJ1-4; the D gene is possibly TRBD1 (5 bases). V lost 0 bases and J lost 3, with 15 bases in between. Germline-derived CDR1 and CDR2 are SGDLS and YYNGEE. CDR3 length equals 17 residues. The CDR3 region is CASSVERGGQSNEKLFF. CDR3 coding DNA: TGTGCCAGCAGCGTAGAAAGGGGTGGCCAGTCTAATGAAAAACTGTTTTTT.

This chain joins TRBV6-1 and TRBJ1-4, with D perhaps matching TRBD1 (5 bases). Trimming shortened V by 0 bases and J by 8 bases, and 19 bases separated the two germline ends. The CDR3 runs to 17 residues. CDR1 and CDR2 (germline): MNHNS, SASEGT. Here the CDR3 DNA reads TGTGCCAGCAGTGAAGCTAAGTCATCAGGGTTTGGGGAAAAACTGTTTTTT. As protein: CASSEAKSSGFGEKLFF.

The V gene is TRBV2, the J gene TRBJ2-5; 7 nucleotides align to TRBD1. Germline-derived CDR1 and CDR2 are SNHLY and FYNNEI. The CDR3 consists of 17 residues. The V gene end was trimmed by 4 bases and the J gene end by 2 bases; junction bases not matched to a gene: 13. The CDR3 region has the DNA TGTGCCAGCAGTGCACCGACAGGGTCGAACACACAAGAGACCCAGTACTTC. This gives the protein CASSAPTGSNTQETQYF.

The rearrangement uses TRBV10-3 and TRBJ2-1, with 9 bases aligning to TRBD1. The length of the CDR3 is 16 residues. With V trimmed by 5 bases and J by 2 bases, 7 bases remained unmatched. The germline V gene encodes CDR1 ENHRY and CDR2 SYGVKD. The CDR3 reads CAISLFGTGTYNEQFF. The CDR3 region has the DNA TGTGCCATCAGTTTGTTTGGGACAGGGACCTACAATGAGCAGTTCTTC.

This sequence joins TRBV5-6 and TRBJ1-5; 10 bases agree with TRBD1. V was pared by 4 bases and J by 7 bases, with 8 bases of the junction left unmatched. Germline V gene data show CDR1 as SGHDT and CDR2 as YYEEEE. The CDR3 length is 15 residues. This CDR3 reads CASSATGGAEQPQHF. CDR3 bases: TGTGCCAGCAGCGCGACAGGGGGCGCAGAGCAGCCCCAGCATTTT. Full variable domain (outside the CDR3, taken from reference TRBV5-6 and TRBJ1-5): DAGVTQSPTHLIKTRGQQVTLRCSPKSGHDTVSWYQQALGQGPQFIFQYYEEEERQRGNFPDRFSGHQFPNYSSELNVNALLLGDSALYLCASSATGGAEQPQHFGDGTRLSIL.

This clone occurred once. This chain connects TRBV28 to TRBJ1-2, with D tentatively TRBD1 (6 bases). V lost 8 bases to trimming and J lost 5 bases, with 12 bases between them. Germline V gene sequence: CDR1 MDHEN, CDR2 SYDVKM. The CDR3 sequence is 12 residues long. The CDR3 loop is CASLGQSYGYTF. CDR3 nucleotide sequence: TGTGCCAGCCTCGGACAGTCGTATGGCTACACCTTC.

The gene calls are TRBV7-9 and TRBJ1-1; 10 bases align to TRBD1. The V segment lost 4 bases and the J segment 4 bases; nucleotides outside the gene matches: 0. CDR1 is SEHNR, CDR2 FQNEAQ, per germline (reference sequence). The CDR3 spans 13 residues. The CDR3 is CASSWTGGTEAFF. The CDR3 nucleotides read TGTGCCAGCAGCTGGACAGGGGGCACTGAAGCTTTCTTT.

The chain has TRBV5-1 and TRBJ2-2, with 8 bases identical to TRBD1. The germline gives CDR1 SGHRS, CDR2 YFSETQ. The CDR3 totals 16 residues. Trimming cost V 4 bases and J 0 bases; bases outside gene matches: 5. The CDR3 DNA sequence: TGCGCCAGCAGCACTACAGGGGGGACGAACACCGGGGAGCTGTTTTTT. Protein: CASSTTGGTNTGELFF.

The chain has TRBV5-4 and TRBJ1-1; TRBD1 might be the D (5 bases). Germline V CDR1 and CDR2: SGHNT, YYREEE (reference sequence). V lost 5 bases to trimming and J lost 1 base, with 18 bases between them. The CDR3 is made up of 16 amino acids. The CDR3 loop reads CASRPGSGRENTEAFF. The CDR3 DNA is TGTGCCAGCAGACCTGGCTCTGGCAGGGAGAACACTGAAGCTTTCTTT.

Remarks on this clone: Germline and junction disagree at one end, which may indicate a read error. This chain uses TRBV5-4 with TRBJ1-2; D remains ambiguous. There are 17 residues in the CDR3. Germline CDR1 and CDR2: SGHNT and YYREEE (reference sequence). CDR3 amino acids: CASSLGKTVENNYGYPF. CDR3 DNA: TGTGCCAGCAGCTTGGGCAAAACCGTTGAAAATAACTATGGCTACCCCTTC.

This clone was recorded once. This chain joins TRBV4-1 and TRBJ1-2; D gene ambiguous. Germline V gene lookup returns CDR1 MGHRA and CDR2 YSYEKL. CDR3 length: 14 residues. The germline V and J ends were trimmed by 0 bases and 1 base, with 6 bases remaining between them. The CDR3 sequence is CASSQDQYNYGYTF. In nucleotides, the CDR3 is TGCGCCAGCAGCCAAGATCAGTATAACTATGGCTACACCTTC.

CDR3 in DNA: TGTGCCAGCAGCGTAGACGGGGGAGCAGTCGGGGAGCTGTTTTTT. Its translation: CASSVDGGAVGELFF. The gene calls are TRBV9 and TRBJ2-2, with a weak D call TRBD2 (6 bases). V was pared by 0 bases and J by 7 bases, with 13 bases between. Looked up from germline, CDR1 is SGDLS and CDR2 is YYNGEE. This CDR3 has 15 residues.

This clone came up a few times. Here the CDR3 DNA reads TGCAGCGTTGGAACAGGGGCAGGTGGTCAGCCCCAGCATTTT. It codes for CSVGTGAGGQPQHF. The rearrangement uses TRBV29-1 and TRBJ1-5; 7 bases map to TRBD1. The ends lost 4 bases at V and 6 bases at J; junction bases unmatched: 9. This CDR3 comprises 14 residues. Germline V CDR1 and CDR2: SQVTM, ANQGSEA.

The chain is built from TRBV6-4 and TRBJ1-1; TRBD1 matches at 11 bases. J gave up 3 bases and V 8 bases, and 5 bases lay outside the gene matches. The CDR3 length is 14 residues. The germline V gene has CDR1 MRHNA and CDR2 SNTAGT. CDR3 bases: TGTGCCAGCGATGGACAGGGGGCGGACACTGAAGCTTTCTTT. Its translation: CASDGQGADTEAFF.

The chain joins TRBV7-2 to TRBJ1-2, with 8 bases fitting TRBD1. The CDR3 contains 14 residues. Germline assignment: CDR1 SGHTA and CDR2 FQGNSA. V shed 3 bases, J shed 4 bases, and the junction held 4 bases outside the gene matches. CDR3 sequence: CASSFGQGFYGYTF. CDR3 nucleotides: TGTGCCAGCAGCTTTGGACAGGGCTTCTATGGCTACACCTTC.

The chain combines TRBV14 with TRBJ2-2, with a weak D call TRBD2 (6 bases). The CDR3 runs 18 residues. Germline CDR1 reads SGHDN; CDR2 reads FVKESK. V lost 0 bases to trimming and J lost 4 bases, with 18 bases between them. The CDR3 nucleotides are TGTGCCAGCAGCCAAGATCCCCCCGGGAGCATTGGCACCGGGGAGCTGTTTTTT. This encodes CASSQDPPGSIGTGELFF.

The chain has TRBV18 and TRBJ1-5; D gene uncertain. The V gene's germline CDR1 is KGHSH and CDR2 LQKENI. Trimming took 8 bases from V and 1 from J, leaving 12 bases between them. The CDR3 covers 14 residues. The CDR3: CASGRDTSNQPQHF. The CDR3, as DNA: TGTGCCAGCGGGAGAGATACGAGCAATCAGCCCCAGCATTTT.

The chain joins TRBV6-4 to TRBJ2-7; a weak D match, TRBD1 (6 bases). V lost 7 bases and J 2 bases, leaving 12 bases between the germline ends. Per germline, CDR1 MRHNA and CDR2 SNTAGT. The CDR3 runs 13 residues. CDR3 loop: CASNARDTYEQYF. DNA for the CDR3: TGTGCCAGCAATGCCCGGGACACCTACGAGCAGTACTTC.

This chain's CDR3 is CASSPEAPVSYNEQFF. CDR3 coding DNA: TGCGCCAGCAGCCCCGAGGCGCCGGTCTCCTACAATGAGCAGTTCTTC. V is TRBV5-1 and J is TRBJ2-1; D is ambiguous. Trimming took 4 bases from V and 0 from J, leaving 14 bases between them. Germline V gene sequence: CDR1 SGHRS, CDR2 YFSETQ. This CDR3 comprises 16 residues.

On this clone itself: Other nucleotide sequences in the sample specify the same CDR3. The gene calls are TRBV27 and TRBJ2-7; weak D call: TRBD1 (6 bases). The V gene's germline CDR1 is MNHEY and CDR2 SMNVEV (reference sequence). The CDR3 runs to 13 residues. The ends were cut back, 9 bases at V and 6 bases at J, with 18 bases in the middle. The CDR3 sequence is CASSPLGATEQYF. The CDR3 region has the DNA TGTGCCAGTAGTCCACTGGGGGCGACCGAGCAGTACTTC.

This clone came up once. This chain links TRBV27 with TRBJ2-7; 8 bases match TRBD1. Germline V gene sequence: CDR1 MNHEY, CDR2 SMNVEV (reference sequence). V lost 10 bases and J lost 0; bases outside the gene matches: 8. The CDR3 totals 14 residues. CDR3 sequence reads: CATRPGQVSYEQYF. CDR3 DNA: TGTGCCACCCGTCCGGGACAGGTCTCCTACGAGCAGTACTTC.

The CDR3 region has the DNA TGTGCCAGCAGCTTGACCCGGACAGGGCCGGGGCGACTGTTTTTT. Translated: CASSLTRTGPGRLFF. The rearrangement joins TRBV5-6 to TRBJ1-4; 8 nucleotides match TRBD1. The CDR3 has 15 amino acids. V lost 1 base to trimming and J lost 13 bases; unmatched junction nucleotides: 12. CDR1 is SGHDT, CDR2 YYEEEE, per germline.

A few counts support this clone. This rearrangement joins TRBV5-1 to TRBJ2-5; D is possibly TRBD2 (5 bases). The CDR3 extends over 14 amino acids. In germline, CDR1 is SGHRS, CDR2 YFSETQ. V was pared by 1 base and J by 4 bases, with 11 bases between. The CDR3 nucleotides read TGCGCCAGCAGCTTGCGAGGGATGTCAGAGACCCAGTACTTC. This encodes CASSLRGMSETQYF.

J is TRBJ2-3 and V is TRBV27; 8 bases are shared with TRBD2. This CDR3 is 16 amino acids long. Germline V lookup: CDR1 MNHEY, CDR2 SMNVEV (reference sequence). The junction had 14 bases not matched to a gene; V was cut back by 10 bases and J by 2 bases. CDR3 DNA sequence: TGTGCCACGGACGCGGGGGCGGGAGGCGTCACAGATACGCAGTATTTT. Translating gives CATDAGAGGVTDTQYF.

CDR3 sequence (DNA): TGTGCCAGCAGCTCAGGGACTAGCGCCTACAATGAGCAGTTCTTC. Protein: CASSSGTSAYNEQFF. The genes are TRBV5-6 and TRBJ2-1; 10 bases are a match to TRBD2. The ends lost 3 bases at V and 2 bases at J; junction bases unmatched: 2. The CDR3 runs to 15 residues. Germline CDR1 SGHDT, CDR2 YYEEEE.

The CDR3: CASSRSGGGDTQYF. For the CDR3, the DNA is TGTGCCAGCAGCCGCTCAGGGGGTGGAGATACGCAGTATTTT. The chain joins TRBV5-6 to TRBJ2-3, with 7 positions matching TRBD1. The junction had 7 bases not matched to a gene; V was cut back by 4 bases and J by 5 bases. This CDR3 has 14 amino acids. Germline V gene sequence: CDR1 SGHDT, CDR2 YYEEEE. The full variable domain, completed using reference TRBV5-6 and TRBJ2-3, is DAGVTQSPTHLIKTRGQQVTLRCSPKSGHDTVSWYQQALGQGPQFIFQYYEEEERQRGNFPDRFSGHQFPNYSSELNVNALLLGDSALYLCASSRSGGGDTQYFGPGTRLTVL.

The V call is TRBV6-1, the J call TRBJ1-2; TRBD1 aligns across 7 bases. The CDR3 consists of 14 residues. Per germline, CDR1 MNHNS and CDR2 SASEGT. Trimming at V came to 3 bases and at J to 8 bases, leaving 9 bases not matched to a gene. The CDR3 DNA is TGTGCCAGCAGTGACCTCACAGGGGTGGGGGGCTACACCTTC. It translates to CASSDLTGVGGYTF.

The chain is built from TRBV6-5 and TRBJ2-7; 7 bases are a match to TRBD1. The length of the CDR3 is 12 residues. Germline values: CDR1 MNHEY, CDR2 SVGAGI. After removal of 11 bases from V and 2 bases from J, the junction contained 6 bases not matched to a gene. This CDR3 reads CACAGTAYEQYF. CDR3 nucleotide sequence: TGTGCCTGCGCCGGGACAGCCTACGAGCAGTACTTC.